This T cell receptor beta chain was recorded in a study of early T cells in non-severe SARS-CoV-2 infection. This clonotype showed up just a few times. Each CDR3 protein is one row after TCRdb ran MiXCR on the 5' RACE reads. Of more than 80,000 distinct CDR3 sequences listed, under 15% were seen once; the top ten hold over 6.5%. This sequence was found in an adult who was a healthcare worker with PCR-confirmed SARS-CoV-2 infection or an uninfected control (not recorded which). Sequenced: whole blood.

CDR3 in DNA: TGTGCCAGCAGCTTAGGCCGGACTACCCGCTCCTACGAGCAGTACTTC. This sequence encodes CASSLGRTTRSYEQYF. V and J are TRBV13 and TRBJ2-7; possible D gene TRBD2, 6 bases. The V end was cut by 0 bases, the J end by 0 bases, with 12 bases between. The V gene's germline CDR1 is PRHDT and CDR2 FYEKMQ (reference sequence). The CDR3 is 16 residues long.